This T cell receptor beta chain was recovered during a study of naive and memory T cell subsets (dated by TCRdb to about 2017). With regard to the full study: An open-source, UMI-based TCR alpha and beta sequencing pipeline was applied to sorted naive and memory peripheral blood T cell subsets. IgG serology results and the functional CMV T cell responses were in complete agreement. RNA was DNase-treated and reverse transcribed with TCR constant-region primers, mostly using SuperScript III.

With regard to this clonotype: This clone's antigen is unknown. Base quality data are lacking; no much larger clone is found one base away.

The full study reports these points: Once error correction was done, more than 95% of naive TCR sequences showed up just once, which made the naive abundance distributions much steeper than those of the memory subsets. Gini index rose and Shannon and inverse Simpson diversity fell from naive through CM, EM and EMRA in both CD4 and CD8 cells. TCR abundance followed a power law with an exponent that was different for naive and memory subsets but consistent across the three individuals. A few larger clonotypes were present in naive repertoires, especially CD8 naive repertoires, and these clonotypes were possibly memory cells re-expressing CD45RA. RNA-based TCR counts may be influenced by expression changes linked to T cell activation and differentiation. The repertoire findings for the naive and memory subsets could not be validated, as no ground truth was available. Single alpha or beta chain sequences, rather than paired alpha/beta receptors, were used to define clonotypes.

Separate amplification of TCR alpha and beta chain libraries was performed from the second PCR step onward. Donor CMV status was determined by IFNgamma production from CD4+ T cells after overnight stimulation of fresh PBMCs with CMV viral lysate. Using Miltenyi beads, CD4 T cells were first positively selected, and CD8 T cells were then positively selected from the CD4-negative fraction. After staining for CD3, CD4, CD8, CD45RA, CD27 and a live/dead dye, cells were sorted on a BD Aria II into four subsets based on CD45RA and CD27. Blood came from a few healthy volunteers, each fractionated into CD4 and CD8 T cells and then into four differentiation subsets. Around 110 ml of peripheral blood was taken from each donor, and PBMC were separated by density-gradient centrifugation on Ficoll-Paque PLUS. Sorted cells were lysed in RLT buffer, after which RNA was extracted using a Qiagen RNeasy kit and stored at -80 degrees C.

Libraries were prepared through UMI-ligation and nested PCR. To cover both TRBC1 and TRBC2, the beta constant-region primer consisted of an equimolar mix of two oligonucleotides. T4 RNA ligase 1 ligated a single-stranded oligonucleotide carrying the SP2 primer and a 12-nucleotide UMI to the cDNA 3' end. Four rounds of PCR were used to amplify ligated cDNA, with nested alpha and beta constant-region primers being used together with the SP2 primer. The ligation reaction was incubated at 16°C for roughly 19-24 hours. PCR2 was typically run as a SYBR Green qPCR and stopped at a predetermined threshold to prevent over-amplification. Apart from the first purification, every purification step used Agencourt AMPure XP magnetic beads. Library amounts were measured by Qubit and library quality was assessed on a TapeStation, where the main peak was expected at around 650 bp. Pooled libraries were sequenced on an Illumina MiSeq using v2 2x251 paired-end kits, and typically about 1-2.3 million reads were obtained per sample. Each sample library was pooled at around 4 nM, and about 4.5-7% PhiX was included to improve cluster recognition. On the authors' methods: FASTQ reads processed by Demultiplexor were assigned V and J genes by Decombinator through tag matching that tolerated a single base-pair mismatch. By using UMIs, Collapsinator corrected both sequencing errors and the frequency errors caused by PCR heterogeneity. TCRs were translated and CDR3s were extracted from the conserved cysteine to the FGXG phenylalanine by CDR3Translator, with non-productive sequences being flagged. Gini, Shannon entropy and inverse Simpson indices were computed after subsampling the repertoires to the same number of UMI-defined TCRs. Power-law fits to clonotype abundance distributions were performed by maximum likelihood within the linear range. For one naive CD8 sample, the pipeline and MIGEC produced similar UMI counts, unique TCR numbers and clonal distributions. One analysis removed from the naive repertoire any naive TCRs that were also present in any memory subset from the same donor. Repertoires were searched for approximately 7,000 CMV-associated CDR3 sequences compiled from VDJdb and a published dataset. TCRdb trimmed the raw reads at Q25, called clones with MiXCR and kept productive beta chains. Under each unique CDR3 protein, matching rows form one entry showing the most common genes and DNA. The V and J calls reflect TCRdb's pipeline rather than the authors' work. For this sample the table gives approximately 140,000 distinct CDR3 sequences, of which over 15% were detected only once. In total, the top ten clones hold 0.14% of the sample.

From a lookup of the germline V gene, CDR1 and CDR2 are SQVTM and ANQGSEA. The CDR3 measures 13 amino acids from cysteine to phenylalanine. The DNA shown is the 39-base CDR3, in frame from base 1. V and J are truncated by 5 bases and 3 bases respectively, leaving an intervening sequence of 12 bases. This TCR derives from a human donor in good health. The sequenced sample consisted of naive CD4+ T cells from blood. The label giving this sample's cell subset or site can be read as: naive T cells, CD45RA high CD27+. This chain joins TRBV29-1 to TRBJ2-3; TRBD2 might be the D gene, on 6 matching bases. The base sequence is TGCAGCGTTATCGGACTACAAACAGATACGCAGTATTTT. It is translated as CSVIGLQTDTQYF.